Following are 30 T cell receptor beta chains from one sample sequenced in a study of Graves' ophthalmopathy and Graves' hyperthyroidism. RNA transcripts were the template, and TCR beta CDR3 regions were amplified from them. HTBI primers were used in a first-round RT-PCR, which preceded a second-round multiplex PCR. Each CDR3 protein is one row after TCRdb ran MiXCR on the multiplex PCR reads. This table holds roughly 400,000 distinct CDR3 sequences, 15% found once. The sample was peripheral blood. These receptors all stem from a young woman with stable Graves' hyperthyroidism.

The sample holds many counts of this clonotype. The V gene is TRBV6-2 or TRBV6-3, the J gene TRBJ1-2; TRBD1 matches at 10 bases. V lost 5 bases to trimming and J lost 2 bases; unmatched junction nucleotides: 2. Germline assignment: CDR1 MNHEY and CDR2 SVGEGT. The CDR3 spans 14 residues. The chain's CDR3 is CASSDRGLNYGYTF. CDR3 nucleotides: TGTGCCAGCAGTGACAGGGGGCTAAACTATGGCTACACCTTC.

At least ten counts were recorded for this clonotype. The genes are TRBV19 and TRBJ1-2; a weak D match, TRBD1 (6 bases). The V gene's germline CDR1 is LNHDA and CDR2 SQIVND (reference sequence). Deletions cut 3 bases from V and 4 bases from J, with 18 bases between. The CDR3 consists of 16 residues. This CDR3 reads CASSIRGTGTSYGYTF. CDR3 sequence (DNA): TGTGCCAGTAGTATTAGGGGAACCGGGACATCCTATGGCTACACCTTC.

In this sample, this clonotype turned up many times. V and J are TRBV19 and TRBJ1-2, with 10 bases fitting TRBD1. Germline V gene sequence: CDR1 LNHDA, CDR2 SQIVND (reference sequence). V lost 0 bases and J lost 7; bases outside the gene matches: 5. The CDR3 has 15 amino acids. CDR3 sequence (DNA): TGTGCCAGTAGTATAGAAGGGACAGGGGTTCGTGGCTACACCTTC. Translated: CASSIEGTGVRGYTF.

The CDR3 region is CAIRVAGQETQYF. The DNA of the CDR3 is TGTGCCATCCGGGTAGCGGGACAAGAGACCCAGTACTTC. The gene calls are TRBV7-2 and TRBJ2-5; TRBD2 aligns across 8 bases. The CDR3 sequence is 13 residues long. Germline loops: CDR1 SGHTA, CDR2 FQGNSA. Trimming at V came to 10 bases and at J to 2 bases, leaving 6 bases not matched to a gene.

This rearrangement joins TRBV12-3 or TRBV12-4 to TRBJ2-2, with D unresolved. The CDR3 totals 16 residues. Trimming took off 6 bases at V and 3 bases at J, with 17 bases between the two ends. The CDR3 spells CASSLFSAADTGELFF. The CDR3 DNA is TGTGCCAGCAGCTTATTCTCAGCCGCGGACACCGGGGAGCTGTTTTTT.

In its sample, this clonotype was seen many times. The chain carries TRBV6-2 or TRBV6-3 and TRBJ2-7, with 9 bases aligning to TRBD1. Unmatched junction bases numbered 10, after V lost 6 bases and J lost 4 bases. Looked up from germline, CDR1 is MNHEY and CDR2 is SVGEGT. CDR3 length: 15 amino acids. CDR3 DNA sequence: TGTGCCAGCAGGGGGGCCGGGACAGGGTTGTACGAGCAGTACTTC. Translating gives CASRGAGTGLYEQYF.

This clonotype was detected a few times. This rearrangement joins TRBV29-1 to TRBJ1-3; no definite D call. The CDR3 covers 11 residues. The germline V and J ends were trimmed by 8 bases and 4 bases, with 9 bases remaining between them. Germline V gene data show CDR1 as SQVTM and CDR2 as ANQGSEA. The CDR3 nucleotides read TGCAGCACTTGGGAAGGAAACACCATATATTTT. Protein product: CSTWEGNTIYF.

This clonotype was picked up one time. A clone one base away is much larger, so this may be a read error. Since no conserved phenylalanine or tryptophan closes the CDR3, a read error is the likely cause. The chain employs TRBV10-3 and TRBJ1-2; D ambiguous. This CDR3 contains 14 residues. V shed 1 base and J shed 2 bases, with 8 bases lying between them. Germline V CDR1 and CDR2: ENHRY, SYGVKD. The CDR3 loop is CAISEWEGNYGYTY. The CDR3 nucleotides are TGTGCCATCAGTGAGTGGGAGGGAAACTATGGCTACACCTAC.

Ten or more counts support this clonotype. This chain connects TRBV11-2 to TRBJ1-1, with TRBD1 identical over 7 bases. Germline V gene sequence: CDR1 SGHAT, CDR2 FQNNGV. The V gene end was trimmed by 3 bases and the J gene end by 2 bases; junction bases not matched to a gene: 6. The CDR3 is 15 residues long. This CDR3 reads CASSLMGQINTEAFF. As DNA, the CDR3 is TGTGCCAGCAGCTTGATGGGACAGATCAACACTGAAGCTTTCTTT.

This clonotype was seen many times. In DNA form, the CDR3 reads TGTGCCAGCAGCCCAGGTCGGGTCTATAATTCACCCCTCCACTTT. Residues: CASSPGRVYNSPLHF. The chain links TRBV12-3 or TRBV12-4 to TRBJ1-6, with unresolved D. The CDR3 covers 15 residues. V gave up 6 bases and J gave up 3 bases, with 12 bases separating them.

This clonotype turned up a few times. The J gene is TRBJ2-7, the V gene TRBV19; a weak D match, TRBD2 (6 bases). Between the trimmed V and J ends, which lost 7 bases and 6 bases, there was a span of 16 bases. Germline lookup yields CDR1 LNHDA and CDR2 SQIVND (reference sequence). The CDR3 loop spans 13 amino acids. CDR3 sequence reads: CASTVAQGGEQYF. Written as DNA, the CDR3 is TGTGCCAGTACAGTCGCCCAGGGAGGCGAGCAGTACTTC.

The chain has TRBV28 and TRBJ2-2; 16 bases are a match to TRBD2. The CDR3 runs 21 residues. Per the germline V gene, CDR1 is MDHEN and CDR2 is SYDVKM. With 5 bases clipped from V and 5 bases from J, the junction kept 17 bases outside the gene matches. CDR3 sequence reads: CASSRGTSGRAIPGWTGELFF. In DNA, the CDR3 is TGTGCCAGCAGTCGGGGGACTAGCGGGAGGGCCATACCTGGATGGACCGGGGAGCTGTTTTTT. Filled out from reference TRBV28 and TRBJ2-2, the complete variable domain reads DVKVTQSSRYLVKRTGEKVFLECVQDMDHENMFWYRQDPGLGLRLIYFSYDVKMKEKGDIPEGYSVSREKKERFSLILESASTNQTSMYLCASSRGTSGRAIPGWTGELFFGEGSRLTVL.

This clonotype was seen many times. This chain links TRBV7-8 with TRBJ1-2; D is uncertain. The V and J ends lost 5 bases and 0 bases respectively, with 13 bases between them. From germline, CDR1 is SGHVS and CDR2 FQNEAQ. The CDR3 totals 15 residues. The CDR3 region is CASSPTGGPNYGYTF. The CDR3 region has the DNA TGTGCCAGCAGCCCGACGGGCGGACCTAACTATGGCTACACCTTC.

This clonotype was found many times. J is TRBJ2-5 and V is TRBV2; D remains ambiguous. V was cut by 3 bases and J by 5 bases, with 7 bases left in between. The CDR3 sequence is 12 residues long. The V gene's germline CDR1 is SNHLY and CDR2 FYNNEI. For the CDR3, the DNA is TGTGCCAGCAGTGAGGGTATGGAGACCCAGTACTTC. Translated: CASSEGMETQYF.

This clonotype was detected ten times or more. This chain uses TRBV12-3 or TRBV12-4 with TRBJ1-2, with D hard to call. CDR3 length equals 13 residues. V lost 6 bases and J 2 bases, leaving 10 bases between the germline ends. CDR3 region: CASSHGLNYGYTF. The CDR3 coding sequence is TGTGCCAGCAGCCACGGACTCAACTATGGCTACACCTTC.

Ten or more counts support this clonotype. The chain is built from TRBV27 and TRBJ2-7, with a possible D match to TRBD2 (5 bases). The germline V gene encodes CDR1 MNHEY and CDR2 SMNVEV (reference sequence). The CDR3 has 13 residues. V was trimmed by 5 bases and J by 4 bases, leaving 12 bases between them. The DNA of the CDR3 is TGTGCCAGCAGTGTAGGGAGTGCTTACGAGCAGTACTTC. Translated, it gives CASSVGSAYEQYF.

This clonotype came up many times. The chain carries TRBV11-3 and TRBJ1-6; the D is unclear. CDR3 length: 14 residues. Per the germline V gene, CDR1 is SGHNT and CDR2 is YENEEA. Deletions cut 5 bases from V and 8 bases from J, with 13 bases between. This CDR3 is CASSPKGYYSPLHF. The CDR3 DNA is TGTGCCAGCAGCCCGAAAGGGTATTATTCACCCCTCCACTTT.

The sample holds many counts of this clonotype. CDR3 protein: CASSYPSSPSYEQYF. The CDR3 coding sequence is TGTGCCAGCAGTTACCCCAGCTCCCCCTCCTACGAGCAGTACTTC. The chain is built from TRBV6-2 or TRBV6-3 and TRBJ2-7; the D is unclear. V was shortened by 2 bases and J by 0 bases, with 11 bases between the two germline ends. The germline gives CDR1 MNHEY, CDR2 SVGEGT. This CDR3 has 15 residues.

Concerning this clonotype itself: A read error is possible here, since a much larger clone lies one base away. This chain connects TRBV2 to TRBJ1-6; D perhaps matches TRBD1 (6 bases). This CDR3 is 13 amino acids long. Germline assignment: CDR1 SNHLY and CDR2 FYNNEI. The CDR3 protein is CASSFTGTSHLHF. The CDR3 bases are TGTGCCAGCAGCTTCACAGGGACTTCACACCTCCACTTT.

This clonotype occurred many times. The V gene is TRBV4-1, the J gene TRBJ1-3; a possible D gene is TRBD1 (5 bases). This CDR3 contains 14 residues. CDR1 is MGHRA, CDR2 YSYEKL, per germline. V was cut by 1 base and J by 2 bases, with 6 bases left in between. CDR3 nucleotides: TGCGCCAGCAGCCAAGCAGGGACTGGAAACACCATATATTTT. It yields the protein CASSQAGTGNTIYF.

V gene TRBV6-2 or TRBV6-3 combines with J gene TRBJ2-7; TRBD2 aligns across 8 bases. The V gene's germline CDR1 is MNHEY and CDR2 SVGEGT. The CDR3 spans 18 residues. J was trimmed by 4 bases and V by 1 base; bases with no gene match: 15. CDR3 bases: TGTGCCAGCAGTTACTGGGTGTCGAGCGGGAGTGTCGTTTACGAGCAGTACTTC. It specifies CASSYWVSSGSVVYEQYF.

This clonotype was seen a handful of times. This could be a read error, since a much larger clone is one nucleotide away. V is TRBV6-2 or TRBV6-3 and J is TRBJ2-5, with D tentatively TRBD2 (6 bases). The CDR3 is 16 amino acids. Germline V lookup: CDR1 MNHEY, CDR2 SVGEGT. Trimming took off 4 bases at V and 2 bases at J, with 17 bases between the two ends. CDR3 protein: CASSFPPLAGQETQYF. The CDR3 region has the DNA TGTGCCAGCAGTTTCCCGCCATTGGCGGGGCAAGAGACCCAGTACTTC.

Ten or more counts support this clonotype. For the CDR3, the DNA is TGTGCCAGCCTCAGGCGGACGTGGGACACTGAAGCTTTCTTT. This gives the protein CASLRRTWDTEAFF. V usage is TRBV18 and J usage is TRBJ1-1; D call uncertain. Trimming stripped 8 bases from V and 3 bases from J, with 16 bases between. CDR3 length: 14 residues. Germline V gives CDR1 KGHSH, CDR2 LQKENI. Complete variable domain (other parts from reference TRBV18 and TRBJ1-1): NAGVMQNPRHLVRRRGQEARLRCSPMKGHSHVYWYRQLPEEGLKFMVYLQKENIIDESGMPKERFSAEFPKEGPSILRIQQVVRGDSAAYFCASLRRTWDTEAFFGQGTRLTVV.

This clonotype was seen a few times. The chain recombines TRBV6-1 with TRBJ1-5; D unresolved. The CDR3 is 15 residues long. Trimming removed 6 bases at V and 0 bases at J, with 12 bases between. Germline V gene lookup returns CDR1 MNHNS and CDR2 SASEGT. Written as DNA, the CDR3 is TGTGCCAGCAGGCCCAACAGTTATAGCAATCAGCCCCAGCATTTT. Translation gives CASRPNSYSNQPQHF.

This clonotype has a count of ten or more. The gene calls are TRBV7-9 and TRBJ1-2; D gene ambiguous. The CDR3 has 13 amino acids. Germline CDR1 reads SEHNR; CDR2 reads FQNEAQ (reference sequence). Trimming stripped 6 bases from V and 5 bases from J, with 13 bases between. The CDR3 region is CASSPRTVYGYTF. The CDR3 DNA follows: TGTGCCAGCAGTCCTCGGACGGTTTATGGCTACACCTTC.

This clonotype was seen repeatedly, ten times or more. This rearrangement joins TRBV6-1 to TRBJ1-1; weak D call: TRBD1 (5 bases). The germline gives CDR1 MNHNS, CDR2 SASEGT. The V and J ends lost 6 bases and 4 bases respectively, with 12 bases between them. The CDR3 contains 13 residues. CDR3 amino acids: CASSQGIGTEAFF. CDR3 DNA sequence: TGTGCCAGCAGCCAGGGTATAGGCACTGAAGCTTTCTTT.

This clonotype came up many times. This chain links TRBV11-2 with TRBJ1-2; the D gene is possibly TRBD1 (6 bases). The CDR3 spans 15 residues. Germline V gene lookup returns CDR1 SGHAT and CDR2 FQNNGV. V was shortened by 0 bases and J by 5 bases, with 13 bases between the two germline ends. CDR3 in amino acids: CASSLEAGEWYGYTF. DNA of the CDR3: TGTGCCAGCAGCTTAGAGGCAGGGGAATGGTATGGCTACACCTTC.

At least ten counts were recorded for this clonotype. The rearrangement joins TRBV11-2 to TRBJ2-7; D may match TRBD1 or TRBD2 (6 bases each). The CDR3 runs 14 residues. CDR1 is SGHAT and CDR2 is FQNNGV in the germline V gene. The germline V and J ends were trimmed by 1 base and 2 bases, with 9 bases remaining between them. In DNA, the CDR3 is TGTGCCAGCAGCTTAGGGGGGGCCCCCTACGAGCAGTACTTC. Amino acids: CASSLGGAPYEQYF.

This clonotype has just a few counts. The V gene is TRBV6-2 or TRBV6-3, the J gene TRBJ1-2; TRBD1 might be the D (6 bases). This CDR3 comprises 13 residues. The germline V gene encodes CDR1 MNHEY and CDR2 SVGEGT. Trimming took off 6 bases at V and 4 bases at J, with 12 bases between the two ends. Here the CDR3 reads CASSGQTLYGYTF. The CDR3 DNA follows: TGTGCCAGCAGCGGACAGACCCTCTATGGCTACACCTTC.

This clonotype appeared many times. The J gene is TRBJ2-2, the V gene TRBV12-3 or TRBV12-4; TRBD2 is a possible D gene (6 bases). This CDR3 is 16 amino acids long. Trimming left V 6 bases short and J 1 base short, with 15 bases between. CDR3 in amino acids: CASSDSGTVNTGELFF. The CDR3 nucleotides read TGTGCCAGCAGCGATTCCGGGACTGTGAACACCGGGGAGCTGTTTTTT.